This T cell receptor beta chain was recovered during a study of blood T cell repertoires in COVID-19. Overall study context: The cDNA or gDNA used as material had been derived from T cells, B-cell-depleted T cells, or PBMCs.

Some clones are missing from TCRdb's copy, which holds only in-frame ones; the method was immunoSEQ multiplex PCR. Counted here are more than 300,000 clones, roughly 89% occurring once; the ten biggest clones make up around 3.3%. J lost 1 base, V lost 8 bases, and 1 base had no gene match. Per germline, CDR1 MNHEY and CDR2 SVGAGI. This CDR3 is built from 13 residues. This receptor was obtained from a woman between 18 and 29 years old who had recovered from COVID-19. Input material: peripheral blood. The chain carries TRBV6-5 and TRBJ2-2; 7 positions match TRBD1. CDR3 coding DNA: TGTGCCAGCGGACAGGTGAACACCGGGGAGCTGTTTTTT. Its protein product is CASGQVNTGELFF.